A selection of T cell receptor beta chains follows, all from one sample in a study of T cell responses to AZD1222 COVID-19 vaccine. The assay was immunoSEQ multiplex PCR, and TCRdb's table has in-frame clones only and misses some. The table has 100,000 or so clones, around 83% seen once. Sample: peripheral blood, taken on day 0 of AZD1222 vaccination. These receptors were collected from an adult in good health. The CDR3 runs from the conserved cysteine through the conserved F or W. The order of the fields is V gene, J gene, CDR3 protein.

TRBV28	TRBJ1-2	CASSPPGAVYGYTF
TRBV24-1	TRBJ1-4	CATLRTNNEKLFF
TRBV21-1	TRBJ1-6	CASSKEPQGTVSRSSPLHF
TRBV9	TRBJ2-4	CASSGTSGAPAIQYF
TRBV28	TRBJ1-5	CAYGRGNQPQHF
TRBV5-4	TRBJ1-3	CASSSHQGANTIYF
TRBV28	TRBJ1-2	CASSLLGNGYTF
TRBV5-6	TRBJ2-5	CASSPWRGETQYF
TRBV7-2	TRBJ2-3	CASSFWQGDTQYF
TRBV18	TRBJ2-7	CASSRYLGEYEQYF
TRBV7-6	TRBJ1-1	CASSLERTGGTEAFF
TRBV28	TRBJ1-1	CASSLGAGAFF
TRBV6-2/TRBV6-3	TRBJ1-2	CASSYRDPFKTNYGYTF
TRBV6-1	TRBJ1-1	CASSENGITGNTEAFF
TRBV10-2	TRBJ2-7	CASSAQAEQYF
TRBV7-8	TRBJ1-1	CASSPREGAEAFF
TRBV10-1	TRBJ1-3	CASRGGDRRNTIYF
TRBV10-3	TRBJ2-3	CAISDPSSTDTQYF
TRBV6-2/TRBV6-3	TRBJ2-2	CASSYVRPGLAGNTGELFF
TRBV9	TRBJ1-6	CARRDLKNSPLHF
TRBV29-1	TRBJ2-1	CSVEDSNSYNEQFF
TRBV4-3	TRBJ1-2	CASSQEASYYGYTF
TRBV7-9	TRBJ1-6	CASSPRGQDNSPLHF
TRBV18	TRBJ2-7	CASSPPGTGGFYEQYF
TRBV9	TRBJ1-4	CASSPNPQGAGEKLFF
TRBV11-2	TRBJ1-3	CASSWDRGSGNTIYF
TRBV4-3	TRBJ1-2	CASSQGYGTAGEGYTF
TRBV28	TRBJ2-7	CASSPTREAHEQYF
TRBV29-1	TRBJ1-2	CSVDDRARTYGYTF
TRBV27	TRBJ2-5	CASSGQIQETQYF
TRBV7-9	TRBJ2-3	CASSGLAGYTDTQYF
TRBV27	TRBJ2-7	CASSLKVRSEQYF
TRBV12-3/TRBV12-4	TRBJ1-2	CATNYGYTF
TRBV6-2/TRBV6-3	TRBJ1-3	CASSSSEYSGNTIYF
TRBV27	TRBJ2-3	CASSPGGVTDTQYF
TRBV18	TRBJ2-7	CASSPRTGAYEQYF
TRBV7-9	TRBJ1-1	CASSSPGTLNTEAFF
TRBV4-3	TRBJ2-7	CASSQDLASAYEQYF
TRBV19	TRBJ2-7	CASRRQGSSSYEQYF
TRBV12-3/TRBV12-4	TRBJ2-1	CAASGGSYNEQFF